The source of this T cell receptor (beta chain) is a study of CD8+ T cells in alopecia areata. Study-level findings and limits: Affected scalp, especially in alopecia totalis/universalis, had a higher clonality than normal scalp did. Scalp sequencing also captures normal skin's resident alphabeta T cells.

RNA, once extracted, was reverse transcribed into cDNA for use as the sequencing template. Only in-frame clones appear in the TCRdb table, and some are missing; sequencing was by immunoSEQ multiplex PCR. Of about 120,000 clones in the sample, about 60% were seen once. Sorting of CD4+ and CD8+ T cells was performed on PBMCs. With V trimmed by 6 bases and J by 5 bases, 10 bases remained unmatched. The CDR3 covers 15 residues. Per germline, CDR1 MNHEY and CDR2 SMNVEV (reference sequence). About this clone: Its antigen is unidentified.

The V call is TRBV27, the J call TRBJ1-2; 9 bases line up with TRBD1. Material for sequencing was CD4+ T cells sorted from blood. The clonotype comes from a human donor in good health. CDR3 loop: CASRSSGTGRYGYTF. The CDR3 DNA sequence: TGTGCCAGCAGATCGTCTGGGACAGGGAGGTATGGCTACACCTTC.